These 23 T cell receptor beta chains were all obtained from the same sample, sequenced in a study of cytomegalovirus exposure and HLA in healthy donors. The PCR made use of 60 Vbeta and 13 Jbeta primers. Clones were read by immunoSEQ multiplex PCR, and TCRdb kept only the in-frame ones, dropping some. The table shows 150,000 to 200,000 clones, with more than 60% occurring only once. The source material was PBMCs. The origin of the receptors is a woman aged 30 to 39 in good health and CMV-seropositive.

The V call is TRBV29-1, the J call TRBJ2-7, with 10 positions matching TRBD1. The CDR3 extends over 14 amino acids. Trimming removed 3 bases from V and 4 bases from J; junction bases left unmatched: 6. The germline V gene has CDR1 SQVTM and CDR2 ANQGSEA. The CDR3 DNA follows: TGCAGCGTTGAGGGGGACAGGGGTTATTACGAGCAGTACTTC. Its translation is CSVEGDRGYYEQYF.

The chain carries TRBV2 and TRBJ2-5; D is possibly TRBD1 (6 bases). Germline V gene lookup returns CDR1 SNHLY and CDR2 FYNNEI. The CDR3 has 15 residues. The V end was cut by 6 bases, the J end by 2 bases, with 16 bases between. The CDR3 sequence: CASSPRDIRQETQYF. The DNA for the CDR3 is TGTGCCAGCAGCCCCAGGGACATCCGACAAGAGACCCAGTACTTC.

The chain joins TRBV27 to TRBJ2-2; 16 bases are shared with TRBD2. The CDR3 is made up of 16 amino acids. Germline CDR1 is MNHEY and CDR2 is SMNVEV (reference sequence). V lost 11 bases to trimming and J lost 7 bases; unmatched junction nucleotides: 10. This CDR3 reads CAPPGTSGREGGELFF. CDR3 coding DNA: TGTGCCCCCCCCGGGACTAGCGGGAGGGAAGGCGGGGAGCTGTTTTTT.

The V gene is TRBV6-4, the J gene TRBJ2-3; TRBD2 matches 8 bases. Germline V gene data show CDR1 as MRHNA and CDR2 as SNTAGT. Germline trimming cut 3 bases from V and 1 base from J; bases unmatched to any gene: 6. The CDR3 length is 16 residues. CDR3 sequence: CASSEVPAGGTDTQYF. CDR3 DNA: TGTGCCAGCAGTGAGGTTCCAGCGGGAGGCACAGATACGCAGTATTTT.

The chain is built from TRBV7-2 and TRBJ2-5; 10 nucleotides align to TRBD1. The junction had 10 bases not matched to a gene; V was cut back by 1 base and J by 5 bases. This CDR3 is built from 17 residues. Per the germline V gene, CDR1 is SGHTA and CDR2 is FQGNSA. In nucleotides, the CDR3 is TGTGCCAGCAGCTTAGGCAGGGACAGGGGCGTTTCGGAGACCCAGTACTTC. Encoded protein: CASSLGRDRGVSETQYF.

The chain uses TRBV13 and TRBJ2-1; no definite D call. Trimming stripped 1 base from V and 3 bases from J, with 4 bases between. Germline CDR1 and CDR2: PRHDT and FYEKMQ (reference sequence). The CDR3 has 13 amino acids. In DNA, the CDR3 is TGTGCCAGCAGCTTAGCACTCTACAATGAGCAGTTCTTC. This translates into CASSLALYNEQFF. The full variable domain, its missing parts supplied by reference TRBV13 and TRBJ2-1, is AAGVIQSPRHLIKEKRETATLKCYPIPRHDTVYWYQQGPGQDPQFLISFYEKMQSDKGSIPDRFSAQQFSDYHSELNMSSLELGDSALYFCASSLALYNEQFFGPGTRLTVL.

This clone has only one observation. The CDR3 nucleotides are TGTGCCAGCAGCTTGGACGGGAGTGGGGAGCAGTTCTTC. It codes for CASSLDGSGEQFF. The chain combines TRBV5-5 with TRBJ2-1, with D tentatively TRBD2 (6 bases). With 0 bases removed from V and 10 bases from J, the gap between germline ends came to 11 bases. This CDR3 is 13 amino acids long. Germline V gene lookup returns CDR1 SGHKS and CDR2 YYEKEE (reference sequence).

This chain connects TRBV11-2 to TRBJ2-1; 7 nucleotides line up with TRBD1. V gave up 2 bases and J gave up 5 bases; unmatched junction bases: 6. CDR1 SGHAT and CDR2 FQNNGV come from the germline V gene. The length of the CDR3 is 15 residues. This chain's CDR3 is CASSLRQGRDNEQFF. DNA for the CDR3: TGTGCCAGCAGCTTACGACAGGGTAGGGACAATGAGCAGTTCTTC.

This clone was seen more than once but under ten times. V gene TRBV6-1 combines with J gene TRBJ1-4; the match to TRBD1 covers 7 bases. Germline loops: CDR1 MNHNS, CDR2 SASEGT. The length of the CDR3 is 13 residues. Trimming removed 7 bases from V and 8 bases from J; junction bases left unmatched: 7. CDR3: CASNGDSIEKLFF. For the CDR3, the DNA is TGTGCCAGCAATGGGGACAGTATCGAAAAACTGTTTTTT.

This clone is a singleton in its sample. The chain carries TRBV10-3 and TRBJ2-5; 9 bases are shared with TRBD1. The CDR3 is made up of 14 amino acids. V lost 6 bases to trimming and J lost 0 bases; unmatched junction nucleotides: 2. From germline, CDR1 is ENHRY and CDR2 SYGVKD. CDR3 in DNA: TGTGCCATCAGAGGGACAGGGAACCAAGAGACCCAGTACTTC. This translates into CAIRGTGNQETQYF.

This clone has a handful of counts. The chain links TRBV15 to TRBJ2-7; weak D call: TRBD1 (6 bases). V was shortened by 0 bases and J by 2 bases, with 17 bases between the two germline ends. Germline V gene data show CDR1 as LNHNV and CDR2 as YYDKDF (reference sequence). The CDR3 length is 17 residues. CDR3 sequence (DNA): TGTGCCACCAGCAGAGATAAGGGACACCCTCACCCCTACGAGCAGTACTTC. Translation gives CATSRDKGHPHPYEQYF.

The chain joins TRBV5-5 to TRBJ2-3, with 9 positions matching TRBD2. The J segment lost 4 bases and the V segment lost 4 bases, leaving 10 bases of the junction unmatched. The CDR3 contains 16 residues. The germline V gene encodes CDR1 SGHKS and CDR2 YYEKEE (reference sequence). This chain's CDR3 is CASSTGASGNADTQYF. CDR3 DNA: TGTGCCAGCAGCACCGGTGCTAGCGGGAACGCAGATACGCAGTATTTT.

The V gene is TRBV11-3, the J gene TRBJ2-1; 9 bases map to TRBD2. Per germline, CDR1 SGHNT and CDR2 YENEEA. There are 15 residues in the CDR3. The V segment lost 1 base and the J segment 6 bases; nucleotides outside the gene matches: 4. The CDR3: CASSLVAGVFNEQFF. The CDR3 bases are TGTGCCAGCAGCTTAGTAGCGGGAGTCTTCAATGAGCAGTTCTTC. Looking up the rest from reference TRBV11-3 and TRBJ2-1 gives the full variable domain: EAGVVQSPRYKIIEKKQPVAFWCNPISGHNTLYWYLQNLGQGPELLIRYENEEAVDDSQLPKDRFSAERLKGVDSTLKIQPAELGDSAVYLCASSLVAGVFNEQFFGPGTRLTVL.

The chain uses TRBV25-1 and TRBJ2-7; TRBD2 matches 8 bases. Per germline, CDR1 MGHDK and CDR2 SYGVNS. This CDR3 comprises 13 residues. The V gene end was trimmed by 5 bases and the J gene end by 2 bases; junction bases not matched to a gene: 2. CDR3 region: CASSFSGTYEQYF. The CDR3 DNA reads as TGTGCCAGCAGTTTTAGCGGGACCTACGAGCAGTACTTC.

V usage is TRBV30 and J usage is TRBJ1-2; D gene uncertain. The CDR3 contains 12 residues. Per the germline V gene, CDR1 is GTSNPN and CDR2 is SVGIG (reference sequence). The germline V and J ends were trimmed by 3 bases and 3 bases, with 8 bases remaining between them. The CDR3 DNA reads as TGTGCCTGGAGCCCGAGGGACTATGGCTACACCTTC. It codes for CAWSPRDYGYTF.

The chain joins TRBV10-3 to TRBJ2-2; 13 bases fit TRBD2. Germline-derived CDR1 and CDR2 are ENHRY and SYGVKD. Unmatched junction bases numbered 3, after V lost 4 bases and J lost 1 base. There are 17 residues in the CDR3. The CDR3 region has the DNA TGTGCCATCAGTGGGACTAGCGGGAGCCAGAACACCGGGGAGCTGTTTTTT. This sequence encodes CAISGTSGSQNTGELFF.

This clone came up many times. The V call is TRBV11-2, the J call TRBJ2-7; 8 nucleotides agree with TRBD1. V dropped 0 bases and J dropped 3; count of bases not matched to a gene: 13. Germline V CDR1 and CDR2: SGHAT, FQNNGV. The CDR3 totals 18 residues. CDR3 region: CASSLDQGAAMGIYEQYF. The CDR3 DNA follows: TGTGCCAGCAGCTTAGATCAGGGGGCGGCAATGGGGATCTACGAGCAGTACTTC.

The genes are TRBV4-1 and TRBJ2-4; 10 bases agree with TRBD1. The length of the CDR3 is 17 residues. Looked up from germline, CDR1 is MGHRA and CDR2 is YSYEKL. The V gene end was trimmed by 4 bases and the J gene end by 6 bases; junction bases not matched to a gene: 12. DNA for the CDR3: TGCGCCAGCAGCCTTCAGCCTCCGGGACAGGGGTCAAACATTCAGTACTTC. Amino acids: CASSLQPPGQGSNIQYF.

For the CDR3, the DNA is TGTGCCAGCACCCGGGAGGGCCCCTACAATGAGCAGTTCTTC. Protein product: CASTREGPYNEQFF. The rearrangement uses TRBV2 and TRBJ2-1; the match to TRBD2 covers 8 bases. J was trimmed by 2 bases and V by 7 bases; bases with no gene match: 4. CDR3 size: 14 residues. CDR1 and CDR2 from the germline V gene are SNHLY and FYNNEI.

The chain combines TRBV14 with TRBJ1-4; D gene ambiguous. The V gene lost 0 bases and the J gene lost 8 bases, with 16 bases spanning the gap. This CDR3 contains 16 residues. CDR1 SGHDN and CDR2 FVKESK come from the germline V gene. As DNA, the CDR3 is TGTGCCAGCAGCCAAGATCTTCAGGCCGGACTGGAAAAACTGTTTTTT. This translates into CASSQDLQAGLEKLFF.

The chain joins TRBV6-4 to TRBJ2-1; the match to TRBD2 covers 7 bases. Germline CDR1 and CDR2: MRHNA and SNTAGT. The CDR3 runs to 16 residues. V gave up 2 bases and J gave up 1 base; unmatched junction bases: 5. CDR3 amino acids: CASSDGRAGSYNEQFF. Written as DNA, the CDR3 is TGTGCCAGCAGTGACGGGAGGGCCGGGTCCTACAATGAGCAGTTCTTC.

This clone turned up a few times. This rearrangement joins TRBV6-6 to TRBJ1-1; 11 nucleotides match TRBD1. The J segment lost 3 bases and the V segment lost 2 bases, leaving 5 bases of the junction unmatched. The CDR3 contains 16 residues. The germline CDR1 and CDR2 sequences are MNHNY and SVGAGI (reference sequence). The CDR3 DNA reads TGTGCCAGCAGTTACCCGGGACAGGGGGTGGACACTGAAGCTTTCTTT. This gives the protein CASSYPGQGVDTEAFF.

This sequence joins TRBV9 and TRBJ2-5; 9 bases match TRBD1. The end of the DNA is better explained by TRBJ2-7, so the J call may be wrong. This CDR3 contains 14 residues. The V gene's germline CDR1 is SGDLS and CDR2 YYNGEE. The CDR3 is CASSADRGNYEQYF. CDR3 DNA sequence: TGTGCCAGCAGCGCGGACAGGGGAAACTACGAGCAGTACTTC.